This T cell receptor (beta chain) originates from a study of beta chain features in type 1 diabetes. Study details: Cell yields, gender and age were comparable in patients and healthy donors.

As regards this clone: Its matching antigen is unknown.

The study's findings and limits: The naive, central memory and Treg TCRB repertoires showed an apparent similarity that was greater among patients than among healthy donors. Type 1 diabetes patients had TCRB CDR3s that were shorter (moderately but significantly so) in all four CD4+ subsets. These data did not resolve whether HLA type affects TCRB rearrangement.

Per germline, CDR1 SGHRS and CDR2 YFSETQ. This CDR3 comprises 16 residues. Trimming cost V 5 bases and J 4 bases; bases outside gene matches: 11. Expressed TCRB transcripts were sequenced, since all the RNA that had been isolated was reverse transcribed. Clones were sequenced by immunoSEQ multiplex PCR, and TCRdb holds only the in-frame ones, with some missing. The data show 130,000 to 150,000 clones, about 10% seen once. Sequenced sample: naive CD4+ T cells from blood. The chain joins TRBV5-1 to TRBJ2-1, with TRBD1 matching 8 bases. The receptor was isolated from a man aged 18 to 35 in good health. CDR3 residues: CASRGLTTGEYNEQFF. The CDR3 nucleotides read TGCGCCAGCAGGGGATTGACGACAGGGGAATACAATGAGCAGTTCTTC.